A selection of T cell receptor beta chains follows, all from one sample in a study of beta chain features in type 1 diabetes. The data were produced by immunoSEQ multiplex PCR, yet TCRdb's version contains in-frame clones alone and is incomplete. The sample consists of about 350,000 clones, roughly a fifth of them appearing once. The material sequenced was naive CD4+ T cells from blood. The receptors come from a woman aged 18-35 years in good health. Both conserved end residues are part of each CDR3. Each record gives: V gene, J gene, D gene, clone size, CDR3 DNA, CDR3 protein. The D gene is left open where the match is weak. Not all rows give a size; the values are once, few, many and, for expanded clones, a class.

v_gene: TRBV7-9; j_gene: TRBJ2-7; d_gene: .; abundance: .; CDR3nt: TGTGCCAGCAGCTTAAGCAGGGCGGGAACCTACGAGCAGTACTTC; CDR3aa: CASSLSRAGTYEQYF
v_gene: TRBV30; j_gene: TRBJ1-5; d_gene: TRBD1; abundance: .; CDR3nt: TGTGCCTGGAGTGAGGGGGCCAGGCAGCCCCAGCATTTT; CDR3aa: CAWSEGARQPQHF
v_gene: TRBV5-4; j_gene: TRBJ1-6; d_gene: TRBD1; abundance: .; CDR3nt: TGTGCCAGCAGGCTTGTGGACAGGGGGCGCGGAAGCTCCTATAATTCACCCCTCCACTTT; CDR3aa: CASRLVDRGRGSSYNSPLHF
v_gene: TRBV7-9; j_gene: TRBJ2-1; d_gene: TRBD2; abundance: .; CDR3nt: TGTGCCAGCAGCAAATACCGACTAGCGGGAGTTTCCTACAATGAGCAGTTCTTC; CDR3aa: CASSKYRLAGVSYNEQFF
v_gene: TRBV19; j_gene: TRBJ1-1; d_gene: TRBD1; abundance: .; CDR3nt: TGTGCCAGTAGTGTTGCAGGGGGCACTGAAGCTTTCTTT; CDR3aa: CASSVAGGTEAFF
v_gene: TRBV10-2; j_gene: TRBJ1-1; d_gene: .; abundance: few; CDR3nt: TGCGCCAGCAGTGAAACAGTGAACACTGAAGCTTTCTTT; CDR3aa: CASSETVNTEAFF
v_gene: TRBV10-3; j_gene: TRBJ2-3; d_gene: .; abundance: .; CDR3nt: TGTGCCATCAGTGGGGCAGCTAGCACAGATACGCAGTATTTT; CDR3aa: CAISGAASTDTQYF
v_gene: TRBV5-1; j_gene: TRBJ2-5; d_gene: TRBD1; abundance: .; CDR3nt: TGCGCCAGCAGCTGGCGGACAGGGGAGAGGGAGACCCAGTACTTC; CDR3aa: CASSWRTGERETQYF
v_gene: TRBV5-1; j_gene: TRBJ2-5; d_gene: TRBD2; abundance: .; CDR3nt: TGCGCCAGCAGCCCGGGGACTAGCGGGACAGAGACCCAGTACTTC; CDR3aa: CASSPGTSGTETQYF
v_gene: TRBV7-9; j_gene: TRBJ1-5; d_gene: TRBD1; abundance: few; CDR3nt: TGTGCCAGCAGCCCCCTGGGGGACAGCAGCCAGCCCCAGCATTTT; CDR3aa: CASSPLGDSSQPQHF
v_gene: TRBV6-5; j_gene: TRBJ2-6; d_gene: .; abundance: .; CDR3nt: TGTGCCAGCAGTTACTCTCCGGGGGCCAACGTCCTGACTTTC; CDR3aa: CASSYSPGANVLTF
v_gene: TRBV5-1; j_gene: TRBJ2-2; d_gene: TRBD1; abundance: few; CDR3nt: TGCGCCAGCAGCCCCGGGACAGGCGGGACCGGGGAGCTGTTTTTT; CDR3aa: CASSPGTGGTGELFF
v_gene: TRBV9; j_gene: TRBJ1-2; d_gene: .; abundance: .; CDR3nt: TGTGCCAGCAGCGTAGATGGCAGGAATCCCTATGGCTACACCTTC; CDR3aa: CASSVDGRNPYGYTF
v_gene: TRBV5-1; j_gene: TRBJ2-2; d_gene: .; abundance: few; CDR3nt: TGCGCCAGCAGGTACGGGACACGCAACACCGGGGAGCTGTTTTTT; CDR3aa: CASRYGTRNTGELFF
v_gene: TRBV7-2; j_gene: TRBJ2-5; d_gene: TRBD2; abundance: few; CDR3nt: TGTGCCAGCAGCTTAGTGGGACTAGCGGGAGTAAAAGCCCAAGAGACCCAGTACTTC; CDR3aa: CASSLVGLAGVKAQETQYF
v_gene: TRBV5-1; j_gene: TRBJ2-4; d_gene: .; abundance: .; CDR3nt: TGCGCCAGCAGCGACCTGCAGGGGACGCGCATTCAGTACTTC; CDR3aa: CASSDLQGTRIQYF
v_gene: TRBV4-2; j_gene: TRBJ2-1; d_gene: TRBD2; abundance: many; CDR3nt: TGTGCCAGCAGCCAGAGCGGGAACGAGCAGTTCTTC; CDR3aa: CASSQSGNEQFF
v_gene: TRBV30; j_gene: TRBJ2-2; d_gene: TRBD2; abundance: .; CDR3nt: TGTGCCCGCAGCCGGGAGGGCCGCACCGGGGAGCTGTTTTTT; CDR3aa: CARSREGRTGELFF
v_gene: TRBV29-1; j_gene: TRBJ1-2; d_gene: TRBD1; abundance: few; CDR3nt: TGCAGCGCAACAGGGGGCGATGGCTACACCTTC; CDR3aa: CSATGGDGYTF
v_gene: TRBV29-1; j_gene: TRBJ2-3; d_gene: .; abundance: .; CDR3nt: TGCAGCGTCGCGACGGGACAATTCACAGATACGCAGTATTTT; CDR3aa: CSVATGQFTDTQYF
v_gene: TRBV9; j_gene: TRBJ2-3; d_gene: TRBD2; abundance: .; CDR3nt: TGTGCCAGCAGCGTAGGACTAGCGGGAGGCCTCACAGATACGCAGTATTTT; CDR3aa: CASSVGLAGGLTDTQYF
v_gene: TRBV2; j_gene: TRBJ2-2; d_gene: TRBD1; abundance: .; CDR3nt: TGTGCCAGCAGTGGGGGACAGGGAATGACCGGGGAGCTGTTTTTT; CDR3aa: CASSGGQGMTGELFF
v_gene: TRBV6-1; j_gene: TRBJ1-6; d_gene: .; abundance: few; CDR3nt: TGTGCCAGCAGTGAAACCAGGAATAATTCACCCCTCCACTTT; CDR3aa: CASSETRNNSPLHF
v_gene: TRBV14; j_gene: TRBJ2-7; d_gene: .; abundance: few; CDR3nt: TGTGCCAGCAGCCCAACGGACAGCTACGAGCAGTACTTC; CDR3aa: CASSPTDSYEQYF
v_gene: TRBV7-9; j_gene: TRBJ2-1; d_gene: TRBD2; abundance: .; CDR3nt: TGTGCCAGCAGCCCTCGGGCTAGCGGGAGCTTGGGCTACAATGAGCAGTTCTTC; CDR3aa: CASSPRASGSLGYNEQFF
v_gene: TRBV7-2; j_gene: TRBJ1-1; d_gene: .; abundance: few; CDR3nt: TGTGCCAGCAGCTCAGACAGAGCTAGCACTGAAGCTTTCTTT; CDR3aa: CASSSDRASTEAFF
v_gene: TRBV9; j_gene: TRBJ2-3; d_gene: .; abundance: .; CDR3nt: TGTGCCAGCAGCGTAGGGTGGCGGTCAGATACGCAGTATTTT; CDR3aa: CASSVGWRSDTQYF
v_gene: TRBV5-7; j_gene: TRBJ2-1; d_gene: .; abundance: .; CDR3nt: TGTGCCAGCAGCTCACTTAGCGTACCTCTTCGCTACAATGAGCAGTTCTTC; CDR3aa: CASSSLSVPLRYNEQFF
v_gene: TRBV30; j_gene: TRBJ2-2; d_gene: .; abundance: .; CDR3nt: TGTGCCTGGACCGAGACCGGGGAGCTGTTTTTT; CDR3aa: CAWTETGELFF
v_gene: TRBV15; j_gene: TRBJ2-1; d_gene: .; abundance: .; CDR3nt: TGTGCCACCAGCCCCGGCGCGGGGTCTTCCTACAATGAGCAGTTCTTC; CDR3aa: CATSPGAGSSYNEQFF
v_gene: TRBV30; j_gene: TRBJ2-6; d_gene: .; abundance: .; CDR3nt: TGTGCCTGGAGCAGGGGGGCCAACGTCCTGACTTTC; CDR3aa: CAWSRGANVLTF
v_gene: TRBV7-2; j_gene: TRBJ2-7; d_gene: .; abundance: .; CDR3nt: TGTGCCAGCAGCTTTAAAGACAGATCTGGGCACGAGCAGTACTTC; CDR3aa: CASSFKDRSGHEQYF
v_gene: TRBV5-4; j_gene: TRBJ2-7; d_gene: .; abundance: .; CDR3nt: TGTGCCAGCAGCACTCAGGGGTTCGGGGTCTACGAGCAGTACTTC; CDR3aa: CASSTQGFGVYEQYF
v_gene: TRBV5-1; j_gene: TRBJ2-5; d_gene: .; abundance: .; CDR3nt: TGCGCCAGCAGCTTGGTCACACAAGAGACCCAGTACTTC; CDR3aa: CASSLVTQETQYF
v_gene: TRBV2; j_gene: TRBJ2-1; d_gene: TRBD1; abundance: .; CDR3nt: TGTGCCAGCAGCGGGACAGCCTACAATGAGCAGTTCTTC; CDR3aa: CASSGTAYNEQFF
v_gene: TRBV11-2; j_gene: TRBJ2-3; d_gene: .; abundance: .; CDR3nt: TGTGCCAGCAGCTTAGATGGAGTTACGCAGTATTTT; CDR3aa: CASSLDGVTQYF
v_gene: TRBV29-1; j_gene: TRBJ1-5; d_gene: TRBD1; abundance: .; CDR3nt: TGCAGCGTTGCGGACAGGGCCACTCTGCCCCAGCATTTT; CDR3aa: CSVADRATLPQHF
v_gene: TRBV29-1; j_gene: TRBJ2-1; d_gene: TRBD1; abundance: few; CDR3nt: TGCAGCGTTGGACAGGGGGCCTTTGAGCAGTTCTTC; CDR3aa: CSVGQGAFEQFF
v_gene: TRBV5-4; j_gene: TRBJ1-2; d_gene: .; abundance: few; CDR3nt: TGTGCCAGCAGCCTGGCGTCAGGGCCTAGCTATGGCTACACCTTC; CDR3aa: CASSLASGPSYGYTF
v_gene: TRBV11-2; j_gene: TRBJ2-7; d_gene: .; abundance: .; CDR3nt: TGTGCCAGCAGCTTAAGACAGGCCGGCTACGAGCAGTACTTC; CDR3aa: CASSLRQAGYEQYF
v_gene: TRBV19; j_gene: TRBJ2-7; d_gene: TRBD2; abundance: few; CDR3nt: TGTGCCAGTACCCGGGGGGAGAGCTACGAGCAGTACTTC; CDR3aa: CASTRGESYEQYF
v_gene: TRBV5-1; j_gene: TRBJ2-2; d_gene: .; abundance: few; CDR3nt: TGCGCCAGCAGCCTCACAGGGAACACCGGGGAGCTGTTTTTT; CDR3aa: CASSLTGNTGELFF
v_gene: TRBV2; j_gene: TRBJ2-2; d_gene: .; abundance: few; CDR3nt: TGTGCCAGCAGTAGACAGGTCCCCGGGGAGCTGTTTTTT; CDR3aa: CASSRQVPGELFF
v_gene: TRBV4-1; j_gene: TRBJ1-6; d_gene: TRBD1; abundance: .; CDR3nt: TGCGCCAGCAGCCCAGCCAAGGACAGGGAGAATTCACCCCTCCACTTT; CDR3aa: CASSPAKDRENSPLHF
v_gene: TRBV9; j_gene: TRBJ2-3; d_gene: TRBD2; abundance: few; CDR3nt: TGTGCCAGCAGCCGCCAGCCGGGACTAGCGGGGGTGGCAGATACGCAGTATTTT; CDR3aa: CASSRQPGLAGVADTQYF
v_gene: TRBV5-1; j_gene: TRBJ2-2; d_gene: .; abundance: .; CDR3nt: TGCGCCAGCAGCTTGGCTAGGACCGGGGAGCTGTTTTTT; CDR3aa: CASSLARTGELFF
v_gene: TRBV6-5; j_gene: TRBJ2-1; d_gene: .; abundance: .; CDR3nt: TGTGCCAGCAGTTACAAGGGGTCCTACAATGAGCAGTTCTTC; CDR3aa: CASSYKGSYNEQFF
v_gene: TRBV2; j_gene: TRBJ2-7; d_gene: TRBD2; abundance: few; CDR3nt: TGTGCCAGCACTGGGCTAGCGGGGCCCAGCCGGCAGTACTTC; CDR3aa: CASTGLAGPSRQYF
v_gene: TRBV7-2; j_gene: TRBJ2-5; d_gene: .; abundance: .; CDR3nt: TGTGCCAGCAGCCTAAGCCGCGAGGAGACCCAGTACTTC; CDR3aa: CASSLSREETQYF
v_gene: TRBV30; j_gene: TRBJ1-5; d_gene: TRBD1; abundance: .; CDR3nt: TGTGCCTGGTCCCGGGACAGGGGATATCAGCCCCAGCATTTT; CDR3aa: CAWSRDRGYQPQHF
v_gene: TRBV7-3; j_gene: TRBJ2-1; d_gene: TRBD2; abundance: .; CDR3nt: TGTGCCAGCAGCTTATTGGCTAGCGGGGGCCTGAAGGGGAATGAGCAGTTCTTC; CDR3aa: CASSLLASGGLKGNEQFF
v_gene: TRBV29-1; j_gene: TRBJ2-1; d_gene: TRBD1; abundance: .; CDR3nt: TGCAGCGTGGAATACCGACAGGGGGCCTACAATGAGCAGTTCTTC; CDR3aa: CSVEYRQGAYNEQFF
v_gene: TRBV29-1; j_gene: TRBJ1-2; d_gene: TRBD1; abundance: .; CDR3nt: TGCAGCGTGCCCGGGACAGGGGACTATGGCTACACCTTC; CDR3aa: CSVPGTGDYGYTF
v_gene: TRBV27; j_gene: TRBJ1-2; d_gene: .; abundance: .; CDR3nt: TGTGCCAGCAGTTTAGTGGGGGCCTTAGGTGGCTACACCTTC; CDR3aa: CASSLVGALGGYTF
v_gene: TRBV12-5; j_gene: TRBJ2-3; d_gene: TRBD2; abundance: .; CDR3nt: TGTGCTAGTGGTTTCCGACTAGCGGGAGTGGATACGCAGTATTTT; CDR3aa: CASGFRLAGVDTQYF
v_gene: TRBV5-6; j_gene: TRBJ2-5; d_gene: .; abundance: .; CDR3nt: TGTGCCAGCAGCTTGGGTCAGGAAGAGACCCAGTACTTC; CDR3aa: CASSLGQEETQYF
v_gene: TRBV7-8; j_gene: TRBJ1-6; d_gene: TRBD1; abundance: few; CDR3nt: TGTGCCAGCAGCACCCGACAGGGAGATTCACCCCTCCACTTT; CDR3aa: CASSTRQGDSPLHF